One and the same sample provided the 21 T cell receptor beta chains below, sequenced in a study of Graves' ophthalmopathy and Graves' hyperthyroidism. RNA served as the template for amplifying TCR beta CDR3 regions. First-round RT-PCR employed HTBI primers, with a second-round multiplex PCR after it. TCRdb analysed the multiplex PCR reads with MiXCR anew, one entry per CDR3 protein. This sample has around 400,000 distinct CDR3 sequences, with about a sixth found just once. Input material: peripheral blood. The receptors come from a woman younger than 30 with Graves' ophthalmopathy.

This clonotype was found many times. V gene TRBV19 combines with J gene TRBJ1-1, with 9 nucleotides matching TRBD1. This CDR3 spans 14 amino acids. CDR1 LNHDA and CDR2 SQIVND come from the germline V gene (reference sequence). V lost 5 bases to trimming and J lost 5 bases; unmatched junction nucleotides: 6. The chain's CDR3 is CASSLMDRGTEAFF. CDR3 bases: TGTGCCAGTAGTCTGATGGACAGGGGTACTGAAGCTTTCTTT.

The table lists this clonotype with a few counts. A much larger clonotype is one base distant, so this may be a read error. V gene TRBV30 combines with J gene TRBJ1-5, with D maybe TRBD1 (6 bases). The CDR3 extends over 16 amino acids. The germline V gene has CDR1 GTSNPN and CDR2 SVGIG (reference sequence). The CDR3 DNA is TGTGTCTGGACCCAACGAGGACAGTACCTCAATCAGCCCCAGCATTTT. Its translation is CVWTQRGQYLNQPQHF.

This clonotype was observed at least ten times. The chain joins TRBV7-9 to TRBJ2-2, with 7 bases aligning to TRBD1. V lost 1 base to trimming and J lost 2 bases; unmatched junction nucleotides: 1. Germline V gene lookup returns CDR1 SEHNR and CDR2 FQNEAQ (reference sequence). This CDR3 has 15 residues. Here the CDR3 DNA reads TGTGCCAGCAGCTTAGGGGACAGAAACACCGGGGAGCTGTTTTTT. Translation: CASSLGDRNTGELFF.

This clonotype was recorded at least ten times. The chain couples TRBV7-8 to TRBJ2-2; no clear D. In germline, CDR1 is SGHVS, CDR2 FQNEAQ. V lost 1 base, J lost 6 bases, and 6 bases lay in between. This CDR3 spans 13 amino acids. CDR3 loop: CASSLDRAGELFF. CDR3 DNA sequence: TGTGCCAGCAGCTTAGATAGGGCCGGGGAGCTGTTTTTT. The whole variable domain, remainder taken from reference TRBV7-8 and TRBJ2-2, is GAGVSQSPRYKVAKRGQDVALRCDPISGHVSLFWYQQALGQGPEFLTYFQNEAQLDKSGLPSDRFFAERPEGSVSTLKIQRTQQEDSAVYLCASSLDRAGELFFGEGSRLTVL.

This clonotype was counted ten times or more. V and J are TRBV9 and TRBJ1-3; a possible D gene is TRBD1 (6 bases). CDR1 and CDR2 from the germline V gene are SGDLS and YYNGEE. Trimming took off 1 base at V and 3 bases at J, with 11 bases between the two ends. The CDR3 contains 15 residues. CDR3 protein: CASSVTGGFGNTIYF. In DNA form, the CDR3 reads TGTGCCAGCAGCGTAACTGGGGGCTTTGGAAACACCATATATTTT.

This clonotype was counted many times. The chain is built from TRBV30 and TRBJ2-5; unclear D gene. Trimming pared 1 base from V and 5 bases from J, leaving 5 bases between. Germline V gene sequence: CDR1 GTSNPN, CDR2 SVGIG (reference sequence). The CDR3 loop spans 11 amino acids. The CDR3 loop reads CAWSGRETQYF. Here the CDR3 DNA reads TGTGCCTGGAGTGGCAGGGAGACCCAGTACTTC.

This clonotype occurred many times. This chain uses TRBV30 with TRBJ2-7; 9 bases fit TRBD1. V was clipped by 4 bases and J by 0 bases; unmatched bases: 4. Germline CDR1 and CDR2: GTSNPN and SVGIG (reference sequence). This CDR3 spans 14 amino acids. CDR3 bases: TGTGCCTGGAACGGACAGGGGAGCTCCTACGAGCAGTACTTC. It is translated as CAWNGQGSSYEQYF.

This clonotype was counted many times. V usage is TRBV20-1 and J usage is TRBJ1-5, with D unresolved. Trimming cost V 7 bases and J 4 bases, with 14 bases left between them. Germline assignment: CDR1 DFQATT and CDR2 SNEGSKA (reference sequence). The CDR3 length is 13 residues. The CDR3 loop reads CSGLEGTNQPQHF. CDR3 nucleotide sequence: TGCAGTGGTTTGGAGGGTACGAATCAGCCCCAGCATTTT.

This clonotype has at least ten counts. The V gene is TRBV6-2 or TRBV6-3, the J gene TRBJ2-2, with D possibly being TRBD1 (6 bases). Germline V lookup: CDR1 MNHEY, CDR2 SVGEGT. V dropped 0 bases and J dropped 3 bases, with 17 bases sitting between them. This CDR3 comprises 18 residues. The CDR3 region is CASSYSSQGLRDTGELFF. The CDR3, as DNA: TGTGCCAGCAGTTACTCGTCTCAGGGGCTCCGCGACACCGGGGAGCTGTTTTTT.

The table lists this clonotype with many counts. The chain is built from TRBV20-1 and TRBJ2-7, with 14 bases matching TRBD2. V lost 5 bases, J lost 8 bases, and 5 bases stayed unmatched. CDR3 length equals 13 residues. The germline V gene has CDR1 DFQATT and CDR2 SNEGSKA (reference sequence). The CDR3 region has the DNA TGCAGTGCTCGACTAGCGGGAGGGCCCAAGCAGTACTTC. Protein sequence: CSARLAGGPKQYF.

This clonotype came up many times. The rearrangement uses TRBV20-1 and TRBJ1-2, with D maybe TRBD1 (5 bases). This CDR3 spans 15 amino acids. Trimming removed 0 bases at V and 0 bases at J, with 11 bases between. Germline lookup yields CDR1 DFQATT and CDR2 SNEGSKA (reference sequence). The CDR3 loop reads CSARDPGRTNYGYTF. CDR3 DNA: TGCAGTGCTAGAGATCCGGGACGGACTAACTATGGCTACACCTTC.

V usage is TRBV25-1 and J usage is TRBJ2-7; 10 bases line up with TRBD2. The CDR3 totals 16 residues. Germline V gives CDR1 MGHDK, CDR2 SYGVNS. The trim removed 5 bases at V and 4 bases at J, leaving 11 bases unmatched. The CDR3 DNA follows: TGTGCCAGCAGTCCCAGCGGGAGGGGAAGTAGGTACGAGCAGTACTTC. Translated: CASSPSGRGSRYEQYF.

The J gene is TRBJ1-6, the V gene TRBV11-2, with D perhaps matching TRBD1 (5 bases). This CDR3 is built from 15 residues. Germline assignment: CDR1 SGHAT and CDR2 FQNNGV. V shed 3 bases and J shed 4 bases, with 10 bases lying between them. The CDR3 DNA is TGTGCCAGCAGCTTGGGCGGGGGTTATAATTCACCCCTCCACTTT. Its translation is CASSLGGGYNSPLHF.

In its sample, this clonotype was seen many times. The CDR3 sequence: CASSYSSSGGNTIYF. The CDR3 DNA is TGTGCCAGCAGTTACTCGAGTTCGGGTGGAAACACCATATATTTT. The genes are TRBV6-5 and TRBJ1-3; D not certain. The CDR3 covers 15 residues. V lost 0 bases and J lost 3, with 9 bases in between. Germline CDR1 is MNHEY and CDR2 is SVGAGI.

This clonotype was recorded many times. In nucleotides, the CDR3 is TGTGCCGAGGGGAAGGAGAGCCCCCTGCACTATGGCTACACCTTC. Protein: CAEGKESPLHYGYTF. The rearrangement joins TRBV7-9 to TRBJ1-2; the D gene is possibly TRBD1 (5 bases). The ends were cut back, 11 bases at V and 3 bases at J, with 22 bases in the middle. The germline gives CDR1 SEHNR, CDR2 FQNEAQ (reference sequence). This CDR3 contains 15 residues.

This sequence joins TRBV6-1 and TRBJ1-2, with no clear D. Deletions cut 1 base from V and 4 bases from J, with 7 bases between. The CDR3 has 13 amino acids. Germline CDR1 and CDR2: MNHNS and SASEGT. In DNA form, the CDR3 reads TGTGCCAGCAGTGAAGGGCCGATCTATGGCTACACCTTC. Its protein product is CASSEGPIYGYTF.

This clonotype was counted many times. The rearrangement uses TRBV5-1 and TRBJ2-5; D gene unclear. The CDR3 is 13 amino acids. V was cut by 4 bases and J by 5 bases, with 12 bases left in between. Germline CDR1 is SGHRS and CDR2 is YFSETQ. The CDR3 loop is CASSQIGRETQYF. CDR3 nucleotides: TGCGCCAGCAGCCAAATCGGAAGGGAGACCCAGTACTTC.

The genes are TRBV30 and TRBJ1-1, with D possibly TRBD1 on 6 matching bases. From germline, CDR1 is GTSNPN and CDR2 SVGIG (reference sequence). V lost 2 bases and J lost 4, with 11 bases in between. The CDR3 totals 13 residues. The CDR3 loop reads CAWSQSRGTEAFF. The CDR3 coding sequence is TGTGCCTGGAGTCAATCCAGGGGCACTGAAGCTTTCTTT.

This clonotype was detected many times. The rearrangement links TRBV2 to TRBJ2-7; D not resolved. Trimming removed 8 bases from V and 0 bases from J, with 11 bases in between. Germline V gene data show CDR1 as SNHLY and CDR2 as FYNNEI. CDR3 length: 13 amino acids. CDR3 protein: CASESRASYEQYF. In DNA, the CDR3 is TGTGCCAGCGAATCTAGAGCCTCCTACGAGCAGTACTTC.

This clonotype has only a few counts. The CDR3 here is CASTQTGLSYEQYF. The DNA of the CDR3 is TGTGCCAGCACACAAACAGGGCTGTCCTACGAGCAGTACTTC. The V and J genes are TRBV28 and TRBJ2-7; D may be TRBD1 (6 bases). The CDR3 totals 14 residues. Germline V gene data show CDR1 as MDHEN and CDR2 as SYDVKM. Trimming cost V 7 bases and J 1 base, with 14 bases left between them.

This clonotype has ten or more counts. The chain employs TRBV20-1 and TRBJ1-5; TRBD1 matches at 8 bases. V dropped 6 bases and J dropped 6; count of bases not matched to a gene: 7. The CDR3 length is 13 residues. CDR1 and CDR2 (germline): DFQATT, SNEGSKA (reference sequence). For the CDR3, the DNA is TGCAGTGCGACGACAGGGGCTGGTCAGCCCCAGCATTTT. This gives the protein CSATTGAGQPQHF.